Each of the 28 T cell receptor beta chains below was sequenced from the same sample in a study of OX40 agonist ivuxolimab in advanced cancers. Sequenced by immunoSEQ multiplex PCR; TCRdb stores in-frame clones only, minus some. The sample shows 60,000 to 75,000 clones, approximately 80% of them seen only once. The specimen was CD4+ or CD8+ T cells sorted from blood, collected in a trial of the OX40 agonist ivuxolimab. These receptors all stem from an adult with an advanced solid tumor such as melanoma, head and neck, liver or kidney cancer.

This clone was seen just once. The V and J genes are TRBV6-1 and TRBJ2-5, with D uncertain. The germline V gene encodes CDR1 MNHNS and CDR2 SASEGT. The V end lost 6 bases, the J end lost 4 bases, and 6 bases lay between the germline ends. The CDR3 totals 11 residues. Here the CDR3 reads CASSPRETQYF. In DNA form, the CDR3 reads TGTGCCAGCAGCCCGCGAGAGACCCAGTACTTC.

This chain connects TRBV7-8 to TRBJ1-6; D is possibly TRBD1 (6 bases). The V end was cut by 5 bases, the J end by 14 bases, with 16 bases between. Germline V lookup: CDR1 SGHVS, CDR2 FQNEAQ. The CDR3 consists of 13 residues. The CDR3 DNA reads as TGTGCCAGCAGCCCAGGGTGGGGGCCATCCCTCCACTTT. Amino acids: CASSPGWGPSLHF.

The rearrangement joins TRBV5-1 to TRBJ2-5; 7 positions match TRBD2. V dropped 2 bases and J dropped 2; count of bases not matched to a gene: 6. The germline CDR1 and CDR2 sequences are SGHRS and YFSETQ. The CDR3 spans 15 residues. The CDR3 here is CASSFVGGNQETQYF. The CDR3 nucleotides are TGCGCCAGCAGCTTCGTGGGGGGGAATCAAGAGACCCAGTACTTC.

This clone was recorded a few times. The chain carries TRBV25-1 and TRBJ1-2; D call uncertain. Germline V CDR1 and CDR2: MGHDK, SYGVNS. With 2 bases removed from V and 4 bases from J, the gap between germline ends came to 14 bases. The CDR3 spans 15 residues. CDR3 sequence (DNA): TGTGCCAGCAGTGAAAATCGGCAGAGACCCTATGGCTACACCTTC. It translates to CASSENRQRPYGYTF.

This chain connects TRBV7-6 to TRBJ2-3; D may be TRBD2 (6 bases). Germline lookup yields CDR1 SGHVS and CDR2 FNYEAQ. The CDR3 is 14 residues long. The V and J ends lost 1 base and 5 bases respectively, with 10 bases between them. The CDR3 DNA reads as TGTGCCAGCAGCTTAGATGTGGGGGGAGATACGCAGTATTTT. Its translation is CASSLDVGGDTQYF.

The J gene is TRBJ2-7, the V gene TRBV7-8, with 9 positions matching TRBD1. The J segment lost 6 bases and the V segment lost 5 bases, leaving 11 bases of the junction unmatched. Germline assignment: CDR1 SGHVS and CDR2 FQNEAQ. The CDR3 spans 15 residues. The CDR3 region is CASSHTRGQGTEQYF. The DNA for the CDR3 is TGTGCCAGCAGCCACACCCGGGGACAGGGAACCGAGCAGTACTTC.

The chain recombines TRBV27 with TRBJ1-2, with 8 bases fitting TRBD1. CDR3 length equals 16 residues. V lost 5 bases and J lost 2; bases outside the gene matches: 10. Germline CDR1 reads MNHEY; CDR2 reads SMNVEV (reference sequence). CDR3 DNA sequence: TGTGCCAGCAGTCCCGATCAGGGGGCTTTGAACTATGGCTACACCTTC. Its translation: CASSPDQGALNYGYTF.

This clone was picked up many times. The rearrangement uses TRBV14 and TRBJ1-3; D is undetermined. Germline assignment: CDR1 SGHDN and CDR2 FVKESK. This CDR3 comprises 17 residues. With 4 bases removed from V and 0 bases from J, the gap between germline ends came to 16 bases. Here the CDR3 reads CASSPQTSLYSGNTIYF. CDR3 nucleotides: TGTGCCAGCAGCCCGCAGACCTCTTTATACTCTGGAAACACCATATATTTT.

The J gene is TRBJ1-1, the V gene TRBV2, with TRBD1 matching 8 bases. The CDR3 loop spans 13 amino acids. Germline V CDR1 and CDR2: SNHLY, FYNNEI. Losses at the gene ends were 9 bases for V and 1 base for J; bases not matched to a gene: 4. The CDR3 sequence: CARHGQGNTEAFF. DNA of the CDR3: TGTGCCAGGCACGGACAGGGGAACACTGAAGCTTTCTTT.

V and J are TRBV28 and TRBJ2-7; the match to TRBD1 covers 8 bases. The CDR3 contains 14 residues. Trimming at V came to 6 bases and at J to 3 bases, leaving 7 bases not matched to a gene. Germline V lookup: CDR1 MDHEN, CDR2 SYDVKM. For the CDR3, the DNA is TGTGCCAGCAGCCTCGGACAGGGAGACTACGAGCAGTACTTC. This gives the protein CASSLGQGDYEQYF.

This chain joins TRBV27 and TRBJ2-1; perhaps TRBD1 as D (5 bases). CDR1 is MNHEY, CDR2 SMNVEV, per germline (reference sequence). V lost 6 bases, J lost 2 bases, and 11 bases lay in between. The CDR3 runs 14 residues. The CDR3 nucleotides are TGTGCCAGCAGCAGGGATTCGGCCTACAATGAGCAGTTCTTC. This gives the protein CASSRDSAYNEQFF.

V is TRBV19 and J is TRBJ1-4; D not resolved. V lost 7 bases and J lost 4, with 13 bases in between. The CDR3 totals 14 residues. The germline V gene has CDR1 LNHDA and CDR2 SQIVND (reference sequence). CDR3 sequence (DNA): TGTGCCAGTATCGGACGGCCCCGTAATGAAAAACTGTTTTTT. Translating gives CASIGRPRNEKLFF.

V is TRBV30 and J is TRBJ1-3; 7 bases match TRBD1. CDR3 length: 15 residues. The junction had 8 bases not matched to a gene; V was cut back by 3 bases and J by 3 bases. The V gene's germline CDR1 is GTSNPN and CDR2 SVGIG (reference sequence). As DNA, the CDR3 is TGTGCCTGGAGCTACGAGGGGGCTTTTGGAAACACCATATATTTT. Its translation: CAWSYEGAFGNTIYF.

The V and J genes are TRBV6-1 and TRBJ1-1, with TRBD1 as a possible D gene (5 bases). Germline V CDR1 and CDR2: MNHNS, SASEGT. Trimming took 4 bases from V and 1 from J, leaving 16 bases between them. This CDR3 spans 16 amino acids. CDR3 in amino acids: CASSVLSGRGNTEAFF. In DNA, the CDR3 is TGTGCCAGCAGTGTCCTCTCAGGGCGTGGGAACACTGAAGCTTTCTTT.

The chain's CDR3 is CASGTDSGKAFF. The CDR3 DNA reads TGTGCTAGTGGTACGGACAGCGGGAAAGCTTTCTTT. The J gene is TRBJ1-1, the V gene TRBV12-5; D may be TRBD1 (6 bases). Germline lookup yields CDR1 LGHNT and CDR2 FRNRAP. V was clipped by 5 bases and J by 9 bases, with 13 bases between them. The CDR3 is 12 amino acids. Together with reference TRBV12-5 and TRBJ1-1, the CDR3 gives the full variable domain: DARVTQTPRHKVTEMGQEVTMRCQPILGHNTVFWYRQTMMQGLELLAYFRNRAPLDDSGMPKDRFSAEMPDATLATLKIQPSEPRDSAVYFCASGTDSGKAFFGQGTRLTVV.

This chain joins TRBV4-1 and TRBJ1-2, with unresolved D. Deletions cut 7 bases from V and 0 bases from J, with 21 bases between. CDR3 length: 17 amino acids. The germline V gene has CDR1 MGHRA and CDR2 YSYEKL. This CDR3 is CASTPSRGSVSNYGYTF. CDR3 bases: TGCGCCAGCACCCCAAGTCGGGGATCAGTCTCTAACTATGGCTACACCTTC.

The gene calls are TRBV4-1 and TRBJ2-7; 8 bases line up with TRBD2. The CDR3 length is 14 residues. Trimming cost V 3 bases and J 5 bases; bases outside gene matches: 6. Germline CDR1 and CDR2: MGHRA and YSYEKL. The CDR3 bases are TGCGCCAGCAGCCAGAGATTCGGGGGGGACGAGCAGTACTTC. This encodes CASSQRFGGDEQYF.

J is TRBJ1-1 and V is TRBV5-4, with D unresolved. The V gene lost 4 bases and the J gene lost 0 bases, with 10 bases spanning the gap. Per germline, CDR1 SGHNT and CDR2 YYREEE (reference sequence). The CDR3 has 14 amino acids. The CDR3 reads CASSPQTLNTEAFF. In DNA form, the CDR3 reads TGTGCCAGCAGCCCCCAGACCCTGAACACTGAAGCTTTCTTT.

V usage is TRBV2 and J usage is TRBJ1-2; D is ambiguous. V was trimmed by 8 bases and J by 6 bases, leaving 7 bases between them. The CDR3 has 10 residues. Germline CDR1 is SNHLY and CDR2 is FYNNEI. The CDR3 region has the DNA TGTGCCAGCGGGGTTGATGGCTACACCTTC. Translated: CASGVDGYTF.

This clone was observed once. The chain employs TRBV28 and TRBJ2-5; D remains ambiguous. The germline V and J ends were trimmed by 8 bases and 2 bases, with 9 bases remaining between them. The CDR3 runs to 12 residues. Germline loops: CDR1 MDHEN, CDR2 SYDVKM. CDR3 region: CASGRQQETQYF. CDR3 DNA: TGTGCCAGCGGCCGACAACAAGAGACCCAGTACTTC.

Here the CDR3 DNA reads TGTGCCAGCAGCCTGGGACAGGGGGTTCGTGGCTACACCTTC. As protein: CASSLGQGVRGYTF. V gene TRBV5-4 combines with J gene TRBJ1-2; the match to TRBD1 covers 11 bases. CDR1 and CDR2 (germline): SGHNT, YYREEE (reference sequence). The length of the CDR3 is 14 residues. V lost 4 bases to trimming and J lost 7 bases; unmatched junction nucleotides: 6.

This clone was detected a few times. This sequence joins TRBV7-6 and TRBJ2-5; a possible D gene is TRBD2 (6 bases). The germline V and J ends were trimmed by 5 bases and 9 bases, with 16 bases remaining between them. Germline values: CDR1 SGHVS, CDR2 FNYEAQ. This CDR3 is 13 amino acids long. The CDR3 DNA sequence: TGTGCCAGCAGCCCCCAGGAGGGGACGGCCCAGTACTTC. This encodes CASSPQEGTAQYF.

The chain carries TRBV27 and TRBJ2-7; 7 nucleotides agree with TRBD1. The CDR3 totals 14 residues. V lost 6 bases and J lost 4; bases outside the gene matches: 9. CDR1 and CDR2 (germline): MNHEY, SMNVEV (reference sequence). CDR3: CASRPQGVWYEQYF. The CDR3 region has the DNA TGTGCCAGCAGACCGCAGGGGGTTTGGTACGAGCAGTACTTC.

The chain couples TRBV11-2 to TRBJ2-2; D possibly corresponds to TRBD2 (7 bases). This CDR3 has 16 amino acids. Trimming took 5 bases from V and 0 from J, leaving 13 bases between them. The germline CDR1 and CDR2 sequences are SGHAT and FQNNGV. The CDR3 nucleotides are TGTGCCAGCAGCACCGGGGGGCGAACGAACACCGGGGAGCTGTTTTTT. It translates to CASSTGGRTNTGELFF.

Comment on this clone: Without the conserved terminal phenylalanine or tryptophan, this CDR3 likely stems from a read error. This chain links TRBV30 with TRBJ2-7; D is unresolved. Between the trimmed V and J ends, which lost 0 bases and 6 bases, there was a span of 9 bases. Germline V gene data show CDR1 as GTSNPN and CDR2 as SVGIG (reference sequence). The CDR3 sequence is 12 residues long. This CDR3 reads CAWSVGPGEQYL. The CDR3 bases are TGTGCCTGGAGTGTTGGCCCGGGCGAGCAGTACCTC.

The CDR3 nucleotides read TGTGCCAGCACCCTGGTATTTGGACAGGACTACGAGCAGTACTTC. Translating gives CASTLVFGQDYEQYF. The chain carries TRBV12-1 and TRBJ2-7; the table's D call, TRBD1, has no DNA check behind it. TRBV12-1 is described as a pseudogene. This CDR3 comprises 15 residues.

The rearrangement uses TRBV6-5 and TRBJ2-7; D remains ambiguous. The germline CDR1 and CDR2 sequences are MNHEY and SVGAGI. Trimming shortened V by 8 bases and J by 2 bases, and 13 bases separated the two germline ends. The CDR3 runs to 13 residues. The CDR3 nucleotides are TGTGCCAGCGGCGACTCTCCGCCCTACGAGCAGTACTTC. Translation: CASGDSPPYEQYF.

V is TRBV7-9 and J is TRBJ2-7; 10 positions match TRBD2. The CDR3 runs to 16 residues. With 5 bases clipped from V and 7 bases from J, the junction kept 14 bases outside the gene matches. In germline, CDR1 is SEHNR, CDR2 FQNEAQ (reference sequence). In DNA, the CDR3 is TGTGCCAGCAGCCCTAGACTAGCGGGCGGTCAGGGGGAGCAGTACTTC. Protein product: CASSPRLAGGQGEQYF.